Listed here are 24 T cell receptor beta chains from one sample, sequenced in a study of blood T cell repertoires in COVID-19. Generated by immunoSEQ multiplex PCR, the TCRdb table keeps only in-frame clones and is missing some. Of 100,000 to 150,000 clones in the sample, around 84% were seen once. The material sequenced was PBMCs or T cells enriched from blood (not recorded which). These receptors originate from a man aged 40-49 years with acute COVID-19.

This chain uses TRBV6-5 with TRBJ2-5; maybe TRBD1 (7 bases). The ends were cut back, 4 bases at V and 4 bases at J, with 16 bases in the middle. The CDR3 length is 15 residues. Germline CDR1 reads MNHEY; CDR2 reads SVGAGI. The CDR3 spells CASSLGQGGLETQYF. The CDR3 DNA follows: TGTGCCAGCAGTTTAGGGCAGGGGGGCTTAGAGACCCAGTACTTC.

The chain links TRBV5-5 to TRBJ1-2; D is unclear. The CDR3 length is 12 residues. Trimming took 0 bases from V and 6 from J, leaving 6 bases between them. Per the germline V gene, CDR1 is SGHKS and CDR2 is YYEKEE (reference sequence). The CDR3 spells CASSLGQNGYTF. CDR3 in DNA: TGTGCCAGCAGCTTGGGGCAGAATGGCTACACCTTC. The variable domain in full, with the rest retrieved from reference TRBV5-5 and TRBJ1-2, is DAGVTQSPTHLIKTRGQQVTLRCSPISGHKSVSWYQQVLGQGPQFIFQYYEKEERGRGNFPDRFSARQFPNYSSELNVNALLLGDSALYLCASSLGQNGYTFGSGTRLTVV.

This clone came up a few times. The rearrangement uses TRBV27 and TRBJ2-2; 9 bases match TRBD2. The CDR3 is 15 amino acids. The germline gives CDR1 MNHEY, CDR2 SMNVEV (reference sequence). The trim removed 7 bases at V and 6 bases at J, leaving 9 bases unmatched. The CDR3 reads CASNRREGLSGELFF. The CDR3 nucleotides are TGTGCCAGCAATCGGCGGGAGGGCCTTTCCGGGGAGCTGTTTTTT.

V gene TRBV3-1 (or the pseudogene TRBV3-2) combines with J gene TRBJ2-1, with D hard to call. CDR1 and CDR2 from the germline V gene are LGHDT and YNNKEL (reference sequence). The CDR3 is made up of 11 amino acids. The V and J ends lost 6 bases and 8 bases respectively, with 8 bases between them. The CDR3 DNA reads TGTGCCAGCAGAAATCTTGATGAGCAGTTCTTC. It translates to CASRNLDEQFF.

The chain is built from TRBV18 and TRBJ1-2, with 8 bases fitting TRBD1. Germline V gene lookup returns CDR1 KGHSH and CDR2 LQKENI. The V gene end was trimmed by 5 bases and the J gene end by 7 bases; junction bases not matched to a gene: 12. There are 15 residues in the CDR3. CDR3 sequence reads: CASSSVQTGEGGYTF. The CDR3 coding sequence is TGTGCCAGCTCATCCGTTCAGACAGGGGAAGGTGGCTACACCTTC. Full variable domain (remainder filled in from reference TRBV18 and TRBJ1-2): NAGVMQNPRHLVRRRGQEARLRCSPMKGHSHVYWYRQLPEEGLKFMVYLQKENIIDESGMPKERFSAEFPKEGPSILRIQQVVRGDSAAYFCASSSVQTGEGGYTFGSGTRLTVV.

This sequence joins TRBV24-1 and TRBJ1-1, with TRBD1 as a possible D gene (6 bases). Germline lookup yields CDR1 KGHDR and CDR2 SFDVKD. V was cut by 2 bases and J by 2 bases, with 8 bases left in between. This CDR3 comprises 14 residues. CDR3 nucleotide sequence: TGTGCCACCAGTGATTCGGACAGCAACACTGAAGCTTTCTTT. Its translation is CATSDSDSNTEAFF.

The chain is built from TRBV19 and TRBJ1-2; D remains unclear. The CDR3 is 12 amino acids. Germline CDR1 is LNHDA and CDR2 is SQIVND (reference sequence). Trimming stripped 4 bases from V and 5 bases from J, with 8 bases between. Here the CDR3 reads CASSRREYGYTF. The CDR3 nucleotides read TGTGCCAGTAGTAGAAGGGAGTATGGCTACACCTTC.

The chain couples TRBV5-6 to TRBJ2-7; 7 bases fit TRBD1. In germline, CDR1 is SGHDT, CDR2 YYEEEE. This CDR3 has 13 amino acids. V lost 5 bases, J lost 2 bases, and 4 bases stayed unmatched. The CDR3: CASRTTGTYEQYF. For the CDR3, the DNA is TGTGCCAGCAGGACGACAGGGACCTACGAGCAGTACTTC.

This clone was picked up one time. This chain joins TRBV5-8 and TRBJ2-2; D unclear. This CDR3 is built from 15 residues. Germline V gene lookup returns CDR1 SGHTS and CDR2 YDEGEE. Deletions cut 0 bases from V and 1 base from J, with 7 bases between. The CDR3 loop is CASSLAHGNTGELFF. The CDR3 coding sequence is TGTGCCAGCAGCTTGGCCCACGGGAACACCGGGGAGCTGTTTTTT.

This sequence joins TRBV5-1 and TRBJ2-3, with D perhaps TRBD1 (5 bases). Germline V gene sequence: CDR1 SGHRS, CDR2 YFSETQ. The V and J ends lost 3 bases and 6 bases respectively, with 14 bases between them. This CDR3 is built from 14 residues. In nucleotides, the CDR3 is TGCGCCAGCAGCTCCCAGGGAAATACCGATACGCAGTATTTT. This translates into CASSSQGNTDTQYF. Full variable domain (outside the CDR3, taken from reference TRBV5-1 and TRBJ2-3): KAGVTQTPRYLIKTRGQQVTLSCSPISGHRSVSWYQQTPGQGLQFLFEYFSETQRNKGNFPGRFSGRQFSNSRSEMNVSTLELGDSALYLCASSSQGNTDTQYFGPGTRLTVL.

This chain links TRBV5-1 with TRBJ2-3; 13 nucleotides agree with TRBD2. J was trimmed by 5 bases and V by 5 bases; bases with no gene match: 8. There are 16 residues in the CDR3. CDR1 and CDR2 from the germline V gene are SGHRS and YFSETQ. The CDR3 sequence: CASRVGLAGAEDTQYF. The CDR3 DNA follows: TGCGCCAGCAGAGTTGGACTAGCGGGAGCGGAAGATACGCAGTATTTT.

This chain joins TRBV6-5 and TRBJ1-6; 7 nucleotides align to TRBD1. Germline V gene sequence: CDR1 MNHEY, CDR2 SVGAGI. The CDR3 consists of 16 residues. After removal of 0 bases from V and 9 bases from J, the junction contained 8 bases not matched to a gene. The CDR3 DNA is TGTGCCAGCAGTTACTCTTCACCGGGACAGACTTCACCCCTCCACTTT. Amino acid sequence: CASSYSSPGQTSPLHF.

The chain has TRBV6-5 and TRBJ1-2; D is ambiguous. V was clipped by 4 bases and J by 5 bases, with 14 bases between them. Germline lookup yields CDR1 MNHEY and CDR2 SVGAGI. The CDR3 length is 14 residues. In DNA form, the CDR3 reads TGTGCCAGCAGTTCTCGCGGGAATTTGTATGGCTACACCTTC. It encodes CASSSRGNLYGYTF.

The gene calls are TRBV5-1 and TRBJ2-5; tentatively, D is TRBD1 (5 bases). Trimming removed 0 bases at V and 4 bases at J, with 16 bases between. This CDR3 contains 16 residues. Per germline, CDR1 SGHRS and CDR2 YFSETQ. The CDR3 is CASSLGADSSRETQYF. CDR3 bases: TGCGCCAGCAGCTTGGGAGCCGACAGCTCTCGAGAGACCCAGTACTTC.

This clone was counted at least ten times. The chain couples TRBV6-1 to TRBJ2-5; 10 nucleotides match TRBD2. There are 15 residues in the CDR3. CDR1 is MNHNS, CDR2 SASEGT, per germline. V gave up 3 bases and J gave up 5 bases; unmatched junction bases: 6. CDR3 nucleotides: TGTGCCAGCAGTGAGGTAGCGGGAGGCGAGGAGACCCAGTACTTC. It is translated as CASSEVAGGEETQYF.

Comment on this clone: This same CDR3 is encoded by further DNA sequences in the sample. The chain has TRBV5-1 and TRBJ1-1, with TRBD1 matching 7 bases. The trim removed 4 bases at V and 3 bases at J, leaving 3 bases unmatched. This CDR3 region has 13 residues. The V gene's germline CDR1 is SGHRS and CDR2 YFSETQ. The CDR3 region is CASSTQGDTEAFF. The CDR3 coding sequence is TGCGCCAGCAGCACTCAGGGGGACACTGAAGCTTTCTTT.

The V and J genes are TRBV9 and TRBJ2-3; D is possibly TRBD2 (6 bases). V lost 2 bases and J 5 bases, leaving 18 bases between the germline ends. Germline lookup yields CDR1 SGDLS and CDR2 YYNGEE. The CDR3 extends over 16 amino acids. CDR3 DNA sequence: TGTGCCAGCAGCGTCTTAGGAGGGGCTGGGGGAGATACGCAGTATTTT. Translation gives CASSVLGGAGGDTQYF.

This clone occurred once. The V gene is TRBV6-2 or TRBV6-3, the J gene TRBJ1-5, with TRBD1 as a possible D gene (5 bases). V dropped 4 bases and J dropped 6 bases, with 10 bases sitting between them. The CDR3 totals 13 residues. Looked up from germline, CDR1 is MNHEY and CDR2 is SVGEGT. This CDR3 reads CASSFTTGQPQHF. For the CDR3, the DNA is TGTGCCAGCAGTTTTACAACAGGTCAGCCCCAGCATTTT.

V and J are TRBV28 and TRBJ2-7, with D tentatively TRBD2 (5 bases). Trimming shortened V by 3 bases and J by 3 bases, and 12 bases separated the two germline ends. Germline V gives CDR1 MDHEN, CDR2 SYDVKM. The CDR3 has 14 residues. Here the CDR3 reads CASSFEGTRYEQYF. The CDR3 region has the DNA TGTGCCAGCAGTTTTGAGGGAACCCGCTACGAGCAGTACTTC.

This clone was counted between two and nine times. The gene calls are TRBV28 and TRBJ1-5, with a weak D call TRBD1 (5 bases). CDR1 is MDHEN and CDR2 is SYDVKM in the germline V gene. Trimming took 2 bases from V and 10 from J, leaving 15 bases between them. The CDR3 totals 14 residues. As DNA, the CDR3 is TGTGCCAGCAGTTTAGCGCAGGGAATAGAACCCCAGCATTTT. It translates to CASSLAQGIEPQHF.

V and J are TRBV11-2 and TRBJ1-1; 8 bases are shared with TRBD1. Germline lookup yields CDR1 SGHAT and CDR2 FQNNGV. CDR3 length equals 13 residues. With 3 bases clipped from V and 5 bases from J, the junction kept 2 bases outside the gene matches. The CDR3 loop is CASSFDRGTEAFF. CDR3 coding DNA: TGTGCCAGCAGCTTTGACAGGGGAACTGAAGCTTTCTTT.

The chain is built from TRBV18 and TRBJ1-4; TRBD1 matches at 7 bases. J was trimmed by 8 bases and V by 3 bases; bases with no gene match: 15. Germline CDR1 is KGHSH and CDR2 is LQKENI. The CDR3 contains 17 residues. The DNA for the CDR3 is TGTGCCAGCTCACCGGGACAGTTGACCTCGGGAATGGAAAAACTGTTTTTT. Its translation is CASSPGQLTSGMEKLFF.

The V and J genes are TRBV6-5 and TRBJ1-1, with a possible D match to TRBD1 (5 bases). CDR3 length equals 12 residues. V lost 4 bases and J lost 6, with 9 bases in between. The germline V gene has CDR1 MNHEY and CDR2 SVGAGI. As DNA, the CDR3 is TGTGCCAGCAGTTCCCCAGGGTCTGAAGCTTTCTTT. Translation gives CASSSPGSEAFF.

The chain recombines TRBV6-5 with TRBJ1-1; TRBD1 is a possible D gene (5 bases). Germline loops: CDR1 MNHEY, CDR2 SVGAGI. The CDR3 length is 15 residues. V lost 0 bases and J 3 bases, leaving 11 bases between the germline ends. The chain's CDR3 is CASSYSITGYTEAFF. The CDR3, as DNA: TGTGCCAGCAGTTACTCGATAACAGGCTACACTGAAGCTTTCTTT.